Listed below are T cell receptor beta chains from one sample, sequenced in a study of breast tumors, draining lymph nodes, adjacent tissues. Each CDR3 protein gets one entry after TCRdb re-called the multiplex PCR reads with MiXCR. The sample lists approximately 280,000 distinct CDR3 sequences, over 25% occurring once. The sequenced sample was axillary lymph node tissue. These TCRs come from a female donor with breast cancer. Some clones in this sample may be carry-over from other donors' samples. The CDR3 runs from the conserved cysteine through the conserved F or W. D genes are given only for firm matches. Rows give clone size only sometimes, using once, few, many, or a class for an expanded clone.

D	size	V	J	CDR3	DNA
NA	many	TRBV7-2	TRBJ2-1	CASSSPGYSVSEQFF	TGTGCCAGCAGCTCCCCGGGTTATAGCGTATCTGAGCAGTTCTTC
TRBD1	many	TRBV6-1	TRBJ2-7	CASTKRTGSYEQYF	TGTGCCAGCACCAAACGGACAGGGTCCTACGAGCAGTACTTC
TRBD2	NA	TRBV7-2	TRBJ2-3	CASSLDPLAGDSVGGTDTQYF	TGTGCCAGCAGCTTAGATCCCCTAGCGGGAGATTCGGTTGGAGGCACAGATACGCAGTATTTT
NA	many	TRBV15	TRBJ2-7	CATRVKGAHEQYF	TGTGCCACCAGGGTAAAGGGAGCCCACGAGCAGTACTTC
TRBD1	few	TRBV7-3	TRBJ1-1	CASNQNRGFTEAFF	TGTGCCAGCAACCAGAACAGGGGATTTACTGAAGCTTTCTTT
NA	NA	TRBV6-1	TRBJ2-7	CASSTSPPDSYERYF	NA
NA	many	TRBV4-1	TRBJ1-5	CASSQEPGPVPQHF	TGCGCCAGCAGCCAAGAGCCAGGGCCGGTACCCCAGCATTTT
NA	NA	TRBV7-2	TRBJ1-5	CASSLVGTGIAARQHF	TGTGCCAGCAGCTTAGTCGGGACGGGGATAGCCGCTAGGCAGCATTTT
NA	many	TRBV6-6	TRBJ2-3	CASSYPGFPHTGTDTQYF	TGTGCCAGCAGTTACCCTGGTTTCCCGCACACCGGCACAGATACGCAGTATTTT
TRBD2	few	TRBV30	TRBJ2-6	CACTPGLAGTFSGANVLTF	TGTGCCTGTACACCTGGACTAGCGGGAACCTTCTCTGGGGCCAACGTCCTGACTTTC
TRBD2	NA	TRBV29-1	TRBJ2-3	CSVTKGTSGSGGDTQYF	TGCAGTGTTACAAAAGGGACTAGCGGAAGTGGTGGAGATACGCAGTATTTT
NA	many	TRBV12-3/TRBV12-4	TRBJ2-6	CASSSRKGTFSSGANVLTF	TGTGCCAGCAGTTCGAGGAAGGGCACTTTTAGCTCTGGGGCCAACGTCCTGACTTTC
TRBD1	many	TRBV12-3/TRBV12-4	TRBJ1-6	CASSPLQGTHSPLHF	TGTGCCAGCAGCCCATTACAGGGGACCCATTCACCCCTCCACTTT
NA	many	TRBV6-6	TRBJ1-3	CASSLGNRSGNTIYF	TGTGCCAGCAGTTTAGGCAACCGCTCTGGAAACACCATATATTTT
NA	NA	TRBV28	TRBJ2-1	CASSLVLAALHNEQFF	TGTGCCAGCAGTTTGGTCCTAGCAGCGCTCCACAATGAGCAGTTCTTC
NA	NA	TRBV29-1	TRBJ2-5	CSSSAGETQYF	TGCAGCTCCTCGGCGGGAGAGACCCAGTACTTC
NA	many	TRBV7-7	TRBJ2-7	CASSLGELQVDEQYF	TGTGCTAGCAGCTTAGGGGAACTACAGGTCGACGAGCAGTACTTC
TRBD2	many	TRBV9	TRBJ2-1	CASSVPLTSGSRSGVGYNEQFF	TGTGCCAGCAGCGTACCCCTAACTAGCGGGAGTAGGTCGGGGGTAGGATACAATGAGCAGTTCTTC
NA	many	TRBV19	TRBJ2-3	CASRTPGTDTQYF	TGTGCCAGTAGAACCCCGGGCACAGATACGCAGTATTTT
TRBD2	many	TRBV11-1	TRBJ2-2	CASSLAGGEAGELFF	TGTGCCAGCAGCTTAGCGGGAGGGGAGGCCGGGGAGCTGTTTTTT
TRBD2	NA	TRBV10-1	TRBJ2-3	CATRPSGLSTDTQYF	TGCGCCACCCGTCCTAGCGGACTCAGCACAGATACGCAGTATTTT
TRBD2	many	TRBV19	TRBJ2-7	CASSKSSGRYEQYF	TGTGCCAGTAGTAAATCTAGCGGGAGGTACGAGCAGTACTTC
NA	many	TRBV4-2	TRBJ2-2	CASSRFLGTTGELFF	TGTGCCAGCAGCCGGTTTTTGGGGACCACCGGGGAGCTGTTTTTT
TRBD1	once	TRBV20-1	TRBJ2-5	CSAPTAGTGDQETQYF	TGCAGTGCTCCCACCGCAGGGACAGGGGACCAAGAGACCCAGTACTTC
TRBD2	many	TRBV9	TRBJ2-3	CASSRTSYTDTQYF	TGTGCCAGCAGCCGGACTAGCTACACAGATACGCAGTATTTT
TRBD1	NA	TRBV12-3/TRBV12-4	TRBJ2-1	CASSFSGRGGEQFF	TGTGCCAGCAGCTTCTCAGGCCGAGGGGGCGAGCAGTTCTTC
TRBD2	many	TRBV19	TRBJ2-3	CASSGLAGGPNTQYF	TGTGCCAGTAGTGGACTAGCGGGAGGACCTAATACGCAGTATTTT
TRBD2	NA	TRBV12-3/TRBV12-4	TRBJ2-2	CASSPRRDPLAGAGELFF	TGTGCCAGCAGCCCCCGCAGGGATCCGCTAGCGGGAGCCGGGGAGCTGTTTTTT
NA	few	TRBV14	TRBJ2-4	CASSARGESIQYF	TGTGCCAGCAGCGCTCGAGGGGAAAGCATTCAGTACTTC
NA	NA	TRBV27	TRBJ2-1	CASSWASDYNEQFF	TGTGCCAGCAGTTGGGCTAGCGATTACAATGAGCAGTTCTTC
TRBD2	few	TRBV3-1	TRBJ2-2	CASSQSLAGNTGELFF	TGTGCCAGCAGCCAATCGCTAGCGGGTAACACCGGGGAGCTGTTTTTT